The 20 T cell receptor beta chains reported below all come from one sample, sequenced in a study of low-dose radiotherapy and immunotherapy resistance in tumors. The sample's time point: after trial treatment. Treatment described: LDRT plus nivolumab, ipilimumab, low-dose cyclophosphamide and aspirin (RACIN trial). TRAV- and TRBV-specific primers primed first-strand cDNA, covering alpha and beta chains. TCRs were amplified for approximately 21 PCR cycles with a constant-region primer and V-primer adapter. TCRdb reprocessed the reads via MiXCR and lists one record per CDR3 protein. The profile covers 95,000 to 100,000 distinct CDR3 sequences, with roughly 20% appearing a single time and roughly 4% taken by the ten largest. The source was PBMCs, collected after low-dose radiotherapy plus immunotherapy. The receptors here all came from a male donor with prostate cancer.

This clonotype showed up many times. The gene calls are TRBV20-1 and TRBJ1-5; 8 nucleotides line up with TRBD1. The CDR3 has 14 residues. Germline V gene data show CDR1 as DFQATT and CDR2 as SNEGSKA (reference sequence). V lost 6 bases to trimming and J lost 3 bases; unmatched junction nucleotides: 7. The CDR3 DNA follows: TGCAGTGCCAATCCGGGACAGGACAATCAGCCCCAGCATTTT. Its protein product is CSANPGQDNQPQHF.

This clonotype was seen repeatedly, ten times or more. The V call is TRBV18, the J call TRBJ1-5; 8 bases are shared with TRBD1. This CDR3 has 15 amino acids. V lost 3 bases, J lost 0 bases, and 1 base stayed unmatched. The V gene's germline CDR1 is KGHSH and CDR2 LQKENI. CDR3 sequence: CASSPQGASNQPQHF. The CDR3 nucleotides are TGTGCCAGCTCACCGCAGGGGGCTAGCAATCAGCCCCAGCATTTT.

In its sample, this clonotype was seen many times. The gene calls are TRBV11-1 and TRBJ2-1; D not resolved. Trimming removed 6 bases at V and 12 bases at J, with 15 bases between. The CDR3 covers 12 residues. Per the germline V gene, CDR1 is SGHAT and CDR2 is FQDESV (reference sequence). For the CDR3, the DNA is TGTGCCAGCAGTTCCAACGGTCTGGGGCAGTTCTTC. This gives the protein CASSSNGLGQFF. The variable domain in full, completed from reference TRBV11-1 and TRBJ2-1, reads EAEVAQSPRYKITEKSQAVAFWCDPISGHATLYWYRQILGQGPELLVQFQDESVVDDSQLPKDRFSAERLKGVDSTLKIQPAELGDSAMYLCASSSNGLGQFFGPGTRLTVL.

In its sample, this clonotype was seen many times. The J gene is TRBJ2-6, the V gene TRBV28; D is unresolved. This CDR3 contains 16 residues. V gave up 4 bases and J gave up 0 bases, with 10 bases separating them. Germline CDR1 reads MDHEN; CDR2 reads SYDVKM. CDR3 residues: CASSSPPGSGANVLTF. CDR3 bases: TGTGCCAGCAGTTCCCCGCCCGGCTCTGGGGCCAACGTCCTGACTTTC.

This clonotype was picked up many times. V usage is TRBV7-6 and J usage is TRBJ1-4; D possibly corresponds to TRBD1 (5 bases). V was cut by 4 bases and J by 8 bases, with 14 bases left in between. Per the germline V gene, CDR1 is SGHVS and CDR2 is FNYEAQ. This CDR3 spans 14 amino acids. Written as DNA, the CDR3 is TGTGCCAGCAGCTGGTCTTTTGGGGGAGAAAAACTGTTTTTT. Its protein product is CASSWSFGGEKLFF.

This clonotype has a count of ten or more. The CDR3 region is CASSRSGTANTGELFF. The CDR3, as DNA: TGTGCCAGCAGTCGATCCGGGACGGCGAACACCGGGGAGCTGTTTTTT. This chain joins TRBV6-5 and TRBJ2-2; the D gene could be TRBD1 or TRBD2 (5 bases each). The CDR3 totals 16 residues. V lost 5 bases, J lost 0 bases, and 13 bases lay in between. The germline V gene encodes CDR1 MNHEY and CDR2 SVGAGI.

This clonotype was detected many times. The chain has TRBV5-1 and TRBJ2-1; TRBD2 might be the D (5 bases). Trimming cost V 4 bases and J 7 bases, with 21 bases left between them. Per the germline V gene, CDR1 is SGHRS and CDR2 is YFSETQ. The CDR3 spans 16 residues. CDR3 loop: CASSPRSQNPGNEQFF. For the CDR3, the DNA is TGCGCCAGCAGCCCTAGATCTCAGAATCCGGGGAATGAGCAGTTCTTC.

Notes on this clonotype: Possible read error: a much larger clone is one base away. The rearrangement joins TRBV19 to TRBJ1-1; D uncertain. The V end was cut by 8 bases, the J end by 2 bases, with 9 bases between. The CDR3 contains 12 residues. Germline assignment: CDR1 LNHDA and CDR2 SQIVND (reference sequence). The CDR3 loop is CASRDGNTEAFF. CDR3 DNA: TGTGCCAGTCGCGACGGAAACACTGAAGCTTTCTTT. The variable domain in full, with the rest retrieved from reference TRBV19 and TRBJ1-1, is DGGITQSPKYLFRKEGQNVTLSCEQNLNHDAMYWYRQDPGQGLRLIYYSQIVNDFQKGDIAEGYSVSREKKESFPLTVTSAQKNPTAFYLCASRDGNTEAFFGQGTRLTVV.

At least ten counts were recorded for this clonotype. The CDR3 reads CASGLMPGGELFF. CDR3 bases: TGTGCTAGTGGTTTGATGCCAGGCGGGGAGCTGTTTTTT. The chain recombines TRBV12-5 with TRBJ2-2; unclear D gene. Germline CDR1 LGHNT, CDR2 FRNRAP. Trimming left V 2 bases short and J 7 bases short, with 8 bases between. The CDR3 consists of 13 residues.

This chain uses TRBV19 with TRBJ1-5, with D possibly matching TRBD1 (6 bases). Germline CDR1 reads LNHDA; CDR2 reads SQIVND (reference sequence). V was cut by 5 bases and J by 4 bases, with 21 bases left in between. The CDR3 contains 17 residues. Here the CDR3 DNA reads TGTGCCAGTAGTTCAGGGGCCCCCTCTGGGGTGAATCAGCCCCAGCATTTT. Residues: CASSSGAPSGVNQPQHF.

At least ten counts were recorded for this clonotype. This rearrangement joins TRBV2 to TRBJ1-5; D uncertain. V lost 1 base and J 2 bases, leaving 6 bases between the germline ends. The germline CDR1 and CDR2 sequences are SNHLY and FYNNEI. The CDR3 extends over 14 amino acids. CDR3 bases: TGTGCCAGCAGTGAAGGCCTAGGCAATCAGCCCCAGCATTTT. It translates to CASSEGLGNQPQHF.

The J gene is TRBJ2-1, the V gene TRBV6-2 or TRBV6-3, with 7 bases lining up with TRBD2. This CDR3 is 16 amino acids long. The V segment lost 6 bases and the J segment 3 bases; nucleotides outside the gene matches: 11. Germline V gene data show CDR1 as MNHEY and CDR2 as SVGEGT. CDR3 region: CASSPPGEGYYNEQFF. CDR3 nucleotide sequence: TGTGCCAGCAGCCCCCCCGGGGAGGGCTACTACAATGAGCAGTTCTTC.

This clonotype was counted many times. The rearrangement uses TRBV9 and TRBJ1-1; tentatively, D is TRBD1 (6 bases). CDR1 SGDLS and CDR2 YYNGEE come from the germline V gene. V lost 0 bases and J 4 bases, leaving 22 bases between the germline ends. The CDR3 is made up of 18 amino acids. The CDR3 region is CASSVEGGRRGLGTEAFF. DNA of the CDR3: TGTGCCAGCAGCGTAGAGGGGGGTAGGAGGGGGTTGGGCACTGAAGCTTTCTTT.

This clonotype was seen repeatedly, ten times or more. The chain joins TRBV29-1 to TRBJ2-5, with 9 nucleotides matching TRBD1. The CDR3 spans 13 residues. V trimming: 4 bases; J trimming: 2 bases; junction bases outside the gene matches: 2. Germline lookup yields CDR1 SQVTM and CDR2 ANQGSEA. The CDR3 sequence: CSVGGTGQETQYF. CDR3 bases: TGCAGCGTTGGTGGGACAGGGCAAGAGACCCAGTACTTC.

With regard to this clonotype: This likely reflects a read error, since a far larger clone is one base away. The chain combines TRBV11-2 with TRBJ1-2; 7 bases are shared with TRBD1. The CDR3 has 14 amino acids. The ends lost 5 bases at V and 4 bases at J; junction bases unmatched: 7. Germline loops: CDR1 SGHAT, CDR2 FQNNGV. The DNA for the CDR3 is TGTGCCAGCAGCCTCGGGGGACAGCGCTATGGCTACACCTTC. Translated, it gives CASSLGGQRYGYTF.

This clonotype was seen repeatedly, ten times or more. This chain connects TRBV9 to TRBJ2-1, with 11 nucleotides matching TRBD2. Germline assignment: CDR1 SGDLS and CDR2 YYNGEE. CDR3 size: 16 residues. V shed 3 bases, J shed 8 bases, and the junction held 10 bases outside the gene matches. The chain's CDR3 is CASSGRTSGFADEQFF. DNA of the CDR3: TGTGCCAGCAGCGGGCGGACTAGCGGGTTCGCGGATGAGCAGTTCTTC.

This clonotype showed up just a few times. CDR3 coding DNA: TGCAGTGCTCCAGAGGGAGGGACCTACAACGTCCTGACTTTC. Residues: CSAPEGGTYNVLTF. The chain has TRBV20-1 and TRBJ2-6, with 7 bases aligning to TRBD2. V was pared by 5 bases and J by 9 bases, with 10 bases of the junction left unmatched. CDR3 length equals 14 residues. Looked up from germline, CDR1 is DFQATT and CDR2 is SNEGSKA (reference sequence).

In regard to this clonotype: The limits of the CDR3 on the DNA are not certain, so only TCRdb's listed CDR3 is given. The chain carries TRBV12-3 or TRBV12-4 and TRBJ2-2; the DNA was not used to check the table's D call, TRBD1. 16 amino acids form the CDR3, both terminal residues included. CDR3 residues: CASSWGGGPTPGSCFF.

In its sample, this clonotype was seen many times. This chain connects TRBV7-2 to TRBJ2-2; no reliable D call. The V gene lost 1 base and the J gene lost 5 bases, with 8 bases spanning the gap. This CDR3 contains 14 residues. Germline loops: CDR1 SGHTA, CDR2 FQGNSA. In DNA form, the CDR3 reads TGTGCCAGCAGCTTAGAAGCTCGTACCGGGGAGCTGTTTTTT. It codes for CASSLEARTGELFF.

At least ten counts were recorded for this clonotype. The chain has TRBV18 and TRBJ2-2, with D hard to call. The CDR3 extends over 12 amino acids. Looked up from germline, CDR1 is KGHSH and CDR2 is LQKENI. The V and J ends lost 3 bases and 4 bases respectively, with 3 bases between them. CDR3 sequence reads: CASSPSTGELFF. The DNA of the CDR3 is TGTGCCAGCTCACCGTCCACCGGGGAGCTGTTTTTT. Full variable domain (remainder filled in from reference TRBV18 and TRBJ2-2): NAGVMQNPRHLVRRRGQEARLRCSPMKGHSHVYWYRQLPEEGLKFMVYLQKENIIDESGMPKERFSAEFPKEGPSILRIQQVVRGDSAAYFCASSPSTGELFFGEGSRLTVL.